Presented here are 12 T cell receptor beta chains from one specimen sequenced in a study of blood T cell repertoires in COVID-19. Profiled with immunoSEQ multiplex PCR; TCRdb holds only in-frame clones, not every one. Of 90,000 to 120,000 clones in the sample, roughly 92% are singletons; the top ten hold around 5.7%. What was sequenced was peripheral blood. The source is a man in his 70s with acute or convalescent COVID-19.

The chain recombines TRBV9 with TRBJ2-5, with 8 positions matching TRBD2. The CDR3 length is 16 residues. Germline V gene data show CDR1 as SGDLS and CDR2 as YYNGEE. The trim removed 3 bases at V and 2 bases at J, leaving 9 bases unmatched. This CDR3 reads CASSDPGLGAQETQYF. The CDR3 DNA reads as TGTGCCAGCAGCGACCCGGGACTAGGGGCGCAAGAGACCCAGTACTTC.

The DNA of the CDR3 is TGTGCCAGCAGTTTAAGGCAGGACTACGAGCAGTACTTC. Encoded protein: CASSLRQDYEQYF. The chain carries TRBV12-3 or TRBV12-4 and TRBJ2-7; no firm D call. This CDR3 contains 13 residues. Between the trimmed V and J ends, which lost 2 bases and 3 bases, there was a span of 8 bases.

The chain couples TRBV7-3 to TRBJ2-5; D unclear. The V end lost 3 bases, the J end lost 7 bases, and 12 bases lay between the germline ends. The CDR3 has 13 residues. Germline CDR1 reads SGHTA; CDR2 reads FQGTGA. The CDR3, as DNA: TGTGCCAGCAGCTTCGAAGTAAGAGGGACCCAGTACTTC. Its translation is CASSFEVRGTQYF.

The V and J genes are TRBV12-2 and TRBJ1-1; TRBD1 is taken as the D call from the table, unchecked against the DNA. TRBV12-2 is a recognized pseudogene. This CDR3 comprises 15 residues. The DNA for the CDR3 is TGTGCAAGTCGCTTAGCGGCAGGTTTTGACACTGAAGCTTTCTTT. Its protein is CASRLAAGFDTEAFF.

The gene calls are TRBV5-6 and TRBJ1-1; 10 bases match TRBD1. V dropped 3 bases and J dropped 0; count of bases not matched to a gene: 5. This CDR3 is 16 amino acids long. Looked up from germline, CDR1 is SGHDT and CDR2 is YYEEEE. The chain's CDR3 is CASSSGQGVVNTEAFF. The CDR3 DNA follows: TGTGCCAGCAGCTCCGGACAGGGGGTCGTGAACACTGAAGCTTTCTTT.

This sequence joins TRBV5-4 and TRBJ2-7; 12 bases are shared with TRBD1. Per the germline V gene, CDR1 is SGHNT and CDR2 is YYREEE (reference sequence). The CDR3 is 18 amino acids. Trimming took 0 bases from V and 4 from J; bases not matched to a gene: 11. The CDR3 loop reads CASSLGGQGAYNMYEQYF. CDR3 nucleotide sequence: TGTGCCAGCAGCTTGGGGGGACAGGGGGCTTATAATATGTACGAGCAGTACTTC.

This sequence joins TRBV30 and TRBJ1-5; D unclear. Germline V gene data show CDR1 as GTSNPN and CDR2 as SVGIG (reference sequence). This CDR3 contains 15 residues. Trimming left V 1 base short and J 4 bases short, with 14 bases between. DNA of the CDR3: TGTGCCTGGAGTGGGCCGGGAAAAACTAATCAGCCCCAGCATTTT. The encoded protein is CAWSGPGKTNQPQHF.

The chain carries TRBV6-6 and TRBJ2-1; 14 nucleotides match TRBD2. CDR3 size: 15 residues. Germline CDR1 is MNHNY and CDR2 is SVGAGI (reference sequence). Losses at the gene ends were 7 bases for V and 8 bases for J; bases not matched to a gene: 7. The CDR3 sequence: CASTETSGGVYEQFF. The CDR3 nucleotides are TGTGCCAGCACTGAGACTAGCGGGGGGGTCTATGAGCAGTTCTTC.

The gene calls are TRBV30 and TRBJ2-3; D is unclear. Germline V gene data show CDR1 as GTSNPN and CDR2 as SVGIG (reference sequence). This CDR3 is 15 amino acids long. The germline V and J ends were trimmed by 0 bases and 0 bases, with 10 bases remaining between them. The CDR3 nucleotides read TGTGCCTGGAGTGTACCTAATCCTAGCACAGATACGCAGTATTTT. Its translation is CAWSVPNPSTDTQYF.

The chain uses TRBV2 and TRBJ2-3; TRBD1 aligns across 8 bases. CDR1 is SNHLY and CDR2 is FYNNEI in the germline V gene. The length of the CDR3 is 12 residues. The junction had 3 bases not matched to a gene; V was cut back by 6 bases and J by 7 bases. This CDR3 is CASRAGGHTQYF. In DNA, the CDR3 is TGTGCCAGCAGGGCAGGGGGCCATACGCAGTATTTT.

This chain connects TRBV3-1 (or the pseudogene TRBV3-2) to TRBJ2-3; D unclear. Looked up from germline, CDR1 is LGHDT and CDR2 is YNNKEL (reference sequence). This CDR3 has 12 residues. V gave up 1 base and J gave up 9 bases, with 8 bases separating them. CDR3 in DNA: TGTGCCAGCAGCCAAGTGACTCTCACGCAGTATTTT. This gives the protein CASSQVTLTQYF.

The gene calls are TRBV3-1 (or the pseudogene TRBV3-2) and TRBJ1-6; D ambiguous. CDR3 length equals 16 residues. V lost 0 bases and J lost 0, with 6 bases in between. CDR1 and CDR2 from the germline V gene are LGHDT and YNNKEL (reference sequence). CDR3 protein: CASSQERSSYNSPLHF. CDR3 nucleotides: TGTGCCAGCAGCCAAGAACGGAGCTCCTATAATTCACCCCTCCACTTT.